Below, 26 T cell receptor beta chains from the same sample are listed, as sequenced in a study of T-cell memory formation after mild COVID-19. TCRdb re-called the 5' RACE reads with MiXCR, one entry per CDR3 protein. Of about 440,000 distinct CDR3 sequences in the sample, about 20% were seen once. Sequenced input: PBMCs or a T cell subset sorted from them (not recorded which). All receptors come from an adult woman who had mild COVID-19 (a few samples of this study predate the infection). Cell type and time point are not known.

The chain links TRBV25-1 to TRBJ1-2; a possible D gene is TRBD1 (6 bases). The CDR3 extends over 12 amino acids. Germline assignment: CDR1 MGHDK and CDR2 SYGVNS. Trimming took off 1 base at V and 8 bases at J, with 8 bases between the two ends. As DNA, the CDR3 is TGTGCCAGCAGTGAATCCGGGGGCGGCTACACCTTC. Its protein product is CASSESGGGYTF.

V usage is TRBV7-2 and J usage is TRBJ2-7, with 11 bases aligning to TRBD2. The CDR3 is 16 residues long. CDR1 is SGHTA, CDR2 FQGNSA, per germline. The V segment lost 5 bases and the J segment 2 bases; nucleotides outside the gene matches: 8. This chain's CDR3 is CASSASSGRLPYEQYF. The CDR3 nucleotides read TGTGCCAGCAGCGCTTCTAGCGGGAGGCTCCCCTACGAGCAGTACTTC.

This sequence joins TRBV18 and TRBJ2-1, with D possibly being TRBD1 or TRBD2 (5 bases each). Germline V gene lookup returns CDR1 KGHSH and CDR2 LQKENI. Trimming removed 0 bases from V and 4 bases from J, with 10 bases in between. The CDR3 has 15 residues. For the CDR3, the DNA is TGTGCCAGCTCACCACCACGGGGCCCTTACAATGAGCAGTTCTTC. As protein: CASSPPRGPYNEQFF.

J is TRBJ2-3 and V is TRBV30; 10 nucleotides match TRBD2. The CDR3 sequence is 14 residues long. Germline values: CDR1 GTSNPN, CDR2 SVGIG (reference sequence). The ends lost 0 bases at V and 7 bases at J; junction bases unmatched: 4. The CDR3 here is CAWSVASGGYTQYF. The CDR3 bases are TGTGCCTGGAGTGTGGCTAGCGGGGGATATACGCAGTATTTT.

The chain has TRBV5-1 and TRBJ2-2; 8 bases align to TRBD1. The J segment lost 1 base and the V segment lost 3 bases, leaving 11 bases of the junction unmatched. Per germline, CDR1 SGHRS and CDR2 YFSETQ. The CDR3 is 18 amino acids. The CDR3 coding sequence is TGCGCCAGCAGCTGGAAGGACAGGGCCGGCATGAACACCGGGGAGCTGTTTTTT. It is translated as CASSWKDRAGMNTGELFF.

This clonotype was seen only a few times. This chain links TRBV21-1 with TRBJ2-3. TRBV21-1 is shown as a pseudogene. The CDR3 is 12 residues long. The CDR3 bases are TGTGCCAGCAGCAAACACTACTGTACGCAGTATTTT. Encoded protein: CASSKHYCTQYF.

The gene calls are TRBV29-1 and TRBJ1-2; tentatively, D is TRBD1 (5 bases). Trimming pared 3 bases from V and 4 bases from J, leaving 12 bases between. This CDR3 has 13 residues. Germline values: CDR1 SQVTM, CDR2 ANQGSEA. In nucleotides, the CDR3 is TGCAGCGTTGATGGGGCCTTTCGCTATGGCTACACCTTC. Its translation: CSVDGAFRYGYTF.

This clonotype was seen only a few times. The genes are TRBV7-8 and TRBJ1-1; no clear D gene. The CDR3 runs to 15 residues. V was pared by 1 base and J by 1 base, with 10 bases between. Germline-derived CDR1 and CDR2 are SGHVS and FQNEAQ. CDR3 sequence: CASSLGLLSNTEAFF. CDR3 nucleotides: TGTGCCAGCAGCTTAGGTCTCTTATCGAACACTGAAGCTTTCTTT. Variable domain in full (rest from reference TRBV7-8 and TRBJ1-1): GAGVSQSPRYKVAKRGQDVALRCDPISGHVSLFWYQQALGQGPEFLTYFQNEAQLDKSGLPSDRFFAERPEGSVSTLKIQRTQQEDSAVYLCASSLGLLSNTEAFFGQGTRLTVV.

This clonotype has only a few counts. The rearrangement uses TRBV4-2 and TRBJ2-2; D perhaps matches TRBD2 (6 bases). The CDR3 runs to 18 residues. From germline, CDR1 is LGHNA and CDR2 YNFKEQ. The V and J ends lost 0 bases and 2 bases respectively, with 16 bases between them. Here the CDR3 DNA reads TGTGCCAGCAGCCAAGAAGCGCTAGCGTCTAGAAACACCGGGGAGCTGTTTTTT. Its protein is CASSQEALASRNTGELFF.

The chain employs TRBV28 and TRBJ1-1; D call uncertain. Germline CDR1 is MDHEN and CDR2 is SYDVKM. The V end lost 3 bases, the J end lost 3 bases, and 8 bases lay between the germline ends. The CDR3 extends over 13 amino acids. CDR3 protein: CASSFSMDTEAFF. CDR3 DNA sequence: TGTGCCAGCAGTTTTTCGATGGACACTGAAGCTTTCTTT.

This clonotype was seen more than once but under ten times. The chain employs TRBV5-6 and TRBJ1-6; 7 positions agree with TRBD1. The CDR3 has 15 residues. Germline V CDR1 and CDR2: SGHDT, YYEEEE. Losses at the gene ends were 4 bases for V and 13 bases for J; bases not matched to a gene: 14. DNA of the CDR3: TGTGCCAGCAGCCCGCTTGGGACAGTCATTCACCCCCTCCACTTT. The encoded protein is CASSPLGTVIHPLHF. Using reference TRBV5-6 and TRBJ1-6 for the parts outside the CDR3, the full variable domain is DAGVTQSPTHLIKTRGQQVTLRCSPKSGHDTVSWYQQALGQGPQFIFQYYEEEERQRGNFPDRFSGHQFPNYSSELNVNALLLGDSALYLCASSPLGTVIHPLHFGNGTRLTVT.

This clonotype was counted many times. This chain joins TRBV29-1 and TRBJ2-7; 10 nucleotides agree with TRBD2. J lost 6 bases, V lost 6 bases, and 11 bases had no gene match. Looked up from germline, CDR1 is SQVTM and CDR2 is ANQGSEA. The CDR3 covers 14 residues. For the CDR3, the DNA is TGCAGCGTAACAGCGGGAGGGCCCTCGGCCGAGCAGTACTTC. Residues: CSVTAGGPSAEQYF.

The CDR3 region is CASSAGTGGLSTYEQFF. The CDR3 nucleotides are TGTGCCAGCAGCGCCGGGACAGGGGGCCTTAGTACCTATGAGCAGTTCTTC. The chain recombines TRBV11-2 with TRBJ2-1, with 12 bases that match TRBD1. J lost 8 bases, V lost 5 bases, and 13 bases had no gene match. The CDR3 is 17 residues long. Germline CDR1 SGHAT, CDR2 FQNNGV.

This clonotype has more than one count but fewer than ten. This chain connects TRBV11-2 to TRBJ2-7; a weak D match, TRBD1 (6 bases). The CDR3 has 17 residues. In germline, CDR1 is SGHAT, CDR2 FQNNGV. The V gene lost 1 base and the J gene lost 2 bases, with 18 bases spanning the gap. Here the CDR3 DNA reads TGTGCCAGCAGCTTAGTTGCGGCGGGCACAGGGACCTACGAGCAGTACTTC. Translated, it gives CASSLVAAGTGTYEQYF.

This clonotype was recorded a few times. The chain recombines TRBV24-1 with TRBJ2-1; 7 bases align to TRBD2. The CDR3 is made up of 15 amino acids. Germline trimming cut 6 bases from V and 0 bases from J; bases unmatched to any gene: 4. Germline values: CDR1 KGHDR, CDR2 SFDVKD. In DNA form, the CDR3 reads TGTGCCACCAGTCGCGGGAGTAGCTCCTACAATGAGCAGTTCTTC. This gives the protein CATSRGSSSYNEQFF.

The CDR3 nucleotides are TGTGCCATCAGTGATTCAGGGGGAGAGACCCAGTACTTC. The encoded protein is CAISDSGGETQYF. This chain joins TRBV10-3 and TRBJ2-5, with TRBD1 identical over 7 bases. V lost 3 bases, J lost 4 bases, and 2 bases stayed unmatched. The germline gives CDR1 ENHRY, CDR2 SYGVKD. The CDR3 spans 13 residues.

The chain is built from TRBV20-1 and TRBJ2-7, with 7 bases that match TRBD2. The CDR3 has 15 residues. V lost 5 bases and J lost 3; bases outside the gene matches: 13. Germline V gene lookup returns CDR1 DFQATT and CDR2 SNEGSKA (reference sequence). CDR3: CSAPLLRGEVYEQYF. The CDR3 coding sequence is TGCAGTGCTCCCCTGCTCCGGGGGGAAGTCTACGAGCAGTACTTC.

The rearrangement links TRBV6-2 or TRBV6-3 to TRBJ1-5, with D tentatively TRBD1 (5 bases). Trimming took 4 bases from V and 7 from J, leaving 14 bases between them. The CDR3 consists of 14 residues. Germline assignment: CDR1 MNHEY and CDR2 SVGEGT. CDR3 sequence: CASSSRGEGQPQHF. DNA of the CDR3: TGTGCCAGCAGTTCCAGAGGAGAGGGGCAGCCCCAGCATTTT.

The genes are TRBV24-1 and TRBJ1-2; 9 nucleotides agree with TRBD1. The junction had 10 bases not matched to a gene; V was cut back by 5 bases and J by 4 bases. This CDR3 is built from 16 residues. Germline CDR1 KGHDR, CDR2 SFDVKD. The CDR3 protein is CATSGNSGTGFYGYTF. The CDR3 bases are TGTGCCACCAGTGGTAACTCCGGGACAGGGTTCTATGGCTACACCTTC.

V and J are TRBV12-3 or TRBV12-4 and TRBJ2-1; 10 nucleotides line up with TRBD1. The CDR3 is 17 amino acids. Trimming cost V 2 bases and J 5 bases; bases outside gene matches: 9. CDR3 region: CASSLSGTGVGNNEQFF. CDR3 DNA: TGTGCCAGCAGTTTATCCGGGACAGGGGTCGGTAACAATGAGCAGTTCTTC.

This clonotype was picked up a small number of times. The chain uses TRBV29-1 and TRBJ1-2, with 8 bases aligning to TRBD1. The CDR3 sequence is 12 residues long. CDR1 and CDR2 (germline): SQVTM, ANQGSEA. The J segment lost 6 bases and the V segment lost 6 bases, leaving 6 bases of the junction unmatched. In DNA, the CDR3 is TGCAGCGTGACGGACAGGGCTGATGGCTACACCTTC. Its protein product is CSVTDRADGYTF.

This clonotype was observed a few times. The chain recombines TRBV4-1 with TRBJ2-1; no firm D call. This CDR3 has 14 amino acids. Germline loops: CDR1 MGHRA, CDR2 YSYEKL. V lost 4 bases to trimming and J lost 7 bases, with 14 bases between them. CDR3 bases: TGCGCCAGCAGCCTCAGAGCCCCCCCTAATGAGCAGTTCTTC. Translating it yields CASSLRAPPNEQFF.

The DNA of the CDR3 is TGTGCCATCAGAAGCCGGGATTACAATGAGCAGTTCTTC. Protein: CAIRSRDYNEQFF. This sequence joins TRBV10-3 and TRBJ2-1, with D possibly TRBD2 on 5 matching bases. Trimming cost V 6 bases and J 4 bases, with 10 bases left between them. The CDR3 is made up of 13 amino acids. Germline V gives CDR1 ENHRY, CDR2 SYGVKD.

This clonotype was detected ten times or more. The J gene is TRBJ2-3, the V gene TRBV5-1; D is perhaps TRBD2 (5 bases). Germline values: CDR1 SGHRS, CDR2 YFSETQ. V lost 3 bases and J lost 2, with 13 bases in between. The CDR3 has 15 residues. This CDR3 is CASSWSGLDTDTQYF. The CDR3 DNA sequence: TGCGCCAGCAGCTGGAGCGGTTTGGACACAGATACGCAGTATTTT.

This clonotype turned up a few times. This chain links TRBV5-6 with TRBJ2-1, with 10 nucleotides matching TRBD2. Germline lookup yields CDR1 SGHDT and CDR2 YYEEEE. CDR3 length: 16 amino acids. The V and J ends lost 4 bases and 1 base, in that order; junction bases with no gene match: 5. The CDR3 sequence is CASSNLAGESYNEQFF. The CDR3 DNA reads TGTGCCAGCAGCAATCTAGCGGGAGAATCCTACAATGAGCAGTTCTTC.

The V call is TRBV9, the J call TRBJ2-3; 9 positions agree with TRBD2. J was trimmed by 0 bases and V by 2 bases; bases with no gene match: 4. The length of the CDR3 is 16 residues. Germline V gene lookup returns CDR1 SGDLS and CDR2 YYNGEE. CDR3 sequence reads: CASSVASGDSTDTQYF. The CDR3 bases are TGTGCCAGCAGCGTGGCTAGCGGGGACAGCACAGATACGCAGTATTTT. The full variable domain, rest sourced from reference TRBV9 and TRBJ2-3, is DSGVTQTPKHLITATGQRVTLRCSPRSGDLSVYWYQQSLDQGLQFLIQYYNGEERAKGNILERFSAQQFPDLHSELNLSSLELGDSALYFCASSVASGDSTDTQYFGPGTRLTVL.